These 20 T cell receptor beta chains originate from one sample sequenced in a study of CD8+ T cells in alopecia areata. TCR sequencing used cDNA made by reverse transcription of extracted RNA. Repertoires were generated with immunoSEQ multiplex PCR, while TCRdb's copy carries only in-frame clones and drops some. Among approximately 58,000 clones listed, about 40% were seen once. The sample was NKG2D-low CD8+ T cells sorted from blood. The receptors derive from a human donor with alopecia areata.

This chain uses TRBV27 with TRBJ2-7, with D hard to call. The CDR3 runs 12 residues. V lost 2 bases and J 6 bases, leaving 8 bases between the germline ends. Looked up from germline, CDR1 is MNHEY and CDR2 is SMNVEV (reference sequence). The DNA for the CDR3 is TGTGCCAGCAGTTTAGTTGGGCGCGAGCAGTACTTC. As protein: CASSLVGREQYF.

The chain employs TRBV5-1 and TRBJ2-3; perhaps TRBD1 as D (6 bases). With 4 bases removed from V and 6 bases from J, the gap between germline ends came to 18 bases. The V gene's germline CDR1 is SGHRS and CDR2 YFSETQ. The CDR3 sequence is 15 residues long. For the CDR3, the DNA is TGCGCCAGCAGCCCAGAGACAGGCGGAAGGGATACGCAGTATTTT. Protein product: CASSPETGGRDTQYF.

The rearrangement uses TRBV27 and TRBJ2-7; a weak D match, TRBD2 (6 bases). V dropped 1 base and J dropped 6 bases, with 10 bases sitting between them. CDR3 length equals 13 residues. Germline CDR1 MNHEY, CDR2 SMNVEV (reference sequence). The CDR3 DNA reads TGTGCCAGCAGTTTATTATGGGACTCCGAGCAGTACTTC. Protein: CASSLLWDSEQYF.

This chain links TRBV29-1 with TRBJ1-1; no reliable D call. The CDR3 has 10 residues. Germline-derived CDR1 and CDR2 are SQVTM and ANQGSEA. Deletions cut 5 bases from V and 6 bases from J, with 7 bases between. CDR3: CSVWGAEAFF. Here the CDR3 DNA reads TGCAGCGTTTGGGGAGCTGAAGCTTTCTTT.

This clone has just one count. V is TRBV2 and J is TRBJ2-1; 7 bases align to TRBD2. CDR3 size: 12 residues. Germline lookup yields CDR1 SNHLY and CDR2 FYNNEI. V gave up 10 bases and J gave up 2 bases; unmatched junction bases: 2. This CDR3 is CATSGAYNEQFF. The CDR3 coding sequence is TGTGCCACCAGCGGGGCCTACAATGAGCAGTTCTTC.

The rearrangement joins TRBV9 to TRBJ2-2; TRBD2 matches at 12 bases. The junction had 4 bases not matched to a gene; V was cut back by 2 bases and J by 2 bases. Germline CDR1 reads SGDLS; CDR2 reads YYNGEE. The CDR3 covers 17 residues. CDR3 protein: CASSVALAGGNTGELFF. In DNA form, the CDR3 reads TGTGCCAGCAGCGTCGCACTAGCGGGAGGAAACACCGGGGAGCTGTTTTTT.

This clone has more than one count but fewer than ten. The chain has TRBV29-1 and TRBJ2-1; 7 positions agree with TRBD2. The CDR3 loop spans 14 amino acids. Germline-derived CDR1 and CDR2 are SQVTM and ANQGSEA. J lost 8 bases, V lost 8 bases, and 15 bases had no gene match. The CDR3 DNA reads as TGCAGCACCCCCTTCGCCGGGAGGAACCATGAGCAGTTCTTC. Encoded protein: CSTPFAGRNHEQFF.

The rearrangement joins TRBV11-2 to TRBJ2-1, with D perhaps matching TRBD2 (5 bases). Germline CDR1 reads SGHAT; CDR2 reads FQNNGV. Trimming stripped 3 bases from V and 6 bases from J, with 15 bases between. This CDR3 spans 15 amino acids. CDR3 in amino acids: CASSFRVSRVNEQFF. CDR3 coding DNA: TGTGCCAGCAGCTTCCGGGTCTCGAGGGTCAATGAGCAGTTCTTC.

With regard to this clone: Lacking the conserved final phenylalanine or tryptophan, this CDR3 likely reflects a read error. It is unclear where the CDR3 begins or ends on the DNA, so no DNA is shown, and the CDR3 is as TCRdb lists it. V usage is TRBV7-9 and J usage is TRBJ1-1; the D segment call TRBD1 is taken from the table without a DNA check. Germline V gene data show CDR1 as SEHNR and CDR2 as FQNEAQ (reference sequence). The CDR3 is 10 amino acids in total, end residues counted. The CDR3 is CASSLRQGKG.

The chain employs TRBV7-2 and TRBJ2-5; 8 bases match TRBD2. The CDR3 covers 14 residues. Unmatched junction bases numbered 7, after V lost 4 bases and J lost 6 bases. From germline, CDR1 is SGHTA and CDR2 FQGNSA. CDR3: CASSSGLARQTQYF. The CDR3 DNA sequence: TGTGCCAGCAGCTCAGGACTAGCCCGCCAGACCCAGTACTTC. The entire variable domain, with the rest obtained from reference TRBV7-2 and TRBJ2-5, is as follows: GAGVSQSPSNKVTEKGKDVELRCDPISGHTALYWYRQSLGQGLEFLIYFQGNSAPDKSGLPSDRFSAERTGGSVSTLTIQRTQQEDSAVYLCASSSGLARQTQYFGPGTRLLVL.

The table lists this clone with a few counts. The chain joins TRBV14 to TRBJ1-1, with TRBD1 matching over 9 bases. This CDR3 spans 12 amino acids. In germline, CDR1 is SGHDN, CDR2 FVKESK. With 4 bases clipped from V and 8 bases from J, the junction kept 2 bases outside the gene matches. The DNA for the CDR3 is TGTGCCAGCAGCCGGGACAGGGTGGAAGCTTTCTTT. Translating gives CASSRDRVEAFF.

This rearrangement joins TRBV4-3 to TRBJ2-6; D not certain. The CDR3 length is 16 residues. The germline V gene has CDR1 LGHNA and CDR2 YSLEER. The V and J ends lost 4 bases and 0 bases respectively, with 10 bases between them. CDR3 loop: CASSPQVSSGANVLTF. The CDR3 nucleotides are TGCGCCAGCAGCCCTCAAGTTTCCTCTGGGGCCAACGTCCTGACTTTC.

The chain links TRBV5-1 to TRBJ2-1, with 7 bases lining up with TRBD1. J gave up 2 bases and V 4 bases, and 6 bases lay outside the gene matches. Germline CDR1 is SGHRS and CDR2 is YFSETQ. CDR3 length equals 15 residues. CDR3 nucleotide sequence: TGCGCCAGCAGCGCGAGAGGGGGCCCCTACAATGAGCAGTTCTTC. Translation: CASSARGGPYNEQFF.

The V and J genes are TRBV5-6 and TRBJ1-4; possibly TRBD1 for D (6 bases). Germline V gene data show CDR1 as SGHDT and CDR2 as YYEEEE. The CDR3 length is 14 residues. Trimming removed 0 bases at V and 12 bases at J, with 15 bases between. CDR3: CASSLVNGGRELFF. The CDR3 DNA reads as TGTGCCAGCAGCTTGGTGAATGGGGGCCGGGAACTGTTTTTT.

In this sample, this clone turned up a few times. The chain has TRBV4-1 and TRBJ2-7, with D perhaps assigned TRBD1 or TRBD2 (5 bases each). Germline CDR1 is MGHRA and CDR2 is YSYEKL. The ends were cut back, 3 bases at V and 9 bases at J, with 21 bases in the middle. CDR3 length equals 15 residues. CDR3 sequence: CASSQTGTIYEWQYF. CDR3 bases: TGCGCCAGCAGCCAGACTGGGACGATCTACGAGTGGCAGTACTTC.

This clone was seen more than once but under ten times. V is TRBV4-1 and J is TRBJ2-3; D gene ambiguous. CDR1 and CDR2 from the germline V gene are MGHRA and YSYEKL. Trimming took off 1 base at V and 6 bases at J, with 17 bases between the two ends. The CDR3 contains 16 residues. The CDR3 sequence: CASSQVIEAPLDTQYF. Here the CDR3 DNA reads TGCGCCAGCAGCCAAGTCATTGAGGCCCCTCTTGATACGCAGTATTTT.

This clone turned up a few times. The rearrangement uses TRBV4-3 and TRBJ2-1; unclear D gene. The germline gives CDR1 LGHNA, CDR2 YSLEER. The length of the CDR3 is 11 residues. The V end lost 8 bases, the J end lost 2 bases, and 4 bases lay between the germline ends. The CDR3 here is CASGPYNEQFF. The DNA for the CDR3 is TGCGCCAGCGGTCCCTACAATGAGCAGTTCTTC.

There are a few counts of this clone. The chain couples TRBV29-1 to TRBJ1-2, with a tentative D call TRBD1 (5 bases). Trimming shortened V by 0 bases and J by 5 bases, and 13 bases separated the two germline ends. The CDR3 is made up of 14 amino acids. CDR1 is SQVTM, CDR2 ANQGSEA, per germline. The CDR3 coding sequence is TGCAGCGTTGAAGAGGAAACAGGCTTATATGGCTACACCTTC. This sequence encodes CSVEEETGLYGYTF.

The CDR3 loop is CASSRGAGEQYF. CDR3 sequence (DNA): TGTGCCAGCAGTAGAGGGGCAGGGGAGCAGTACTTC. J is TRBJ2-7 and V is TRBV6-5; D possibly matches TRBD1 or TRBD2 (5 bases each). Trimming cost V 5 bases and J 7 bases, with 12 bases left between them. The CDR3 is 12 amino acids. Germline loops: CDR1 MNHEY, CDR2 SVGAGI.

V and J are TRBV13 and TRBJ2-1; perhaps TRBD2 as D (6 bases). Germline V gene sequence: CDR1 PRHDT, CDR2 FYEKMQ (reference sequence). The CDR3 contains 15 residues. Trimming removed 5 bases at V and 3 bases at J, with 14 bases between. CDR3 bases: TGTGCCAGCAGCCACACTAGCACTAGCTACAATGAGCAGTTCTTC. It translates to CASSHTSTSYNEQFF.